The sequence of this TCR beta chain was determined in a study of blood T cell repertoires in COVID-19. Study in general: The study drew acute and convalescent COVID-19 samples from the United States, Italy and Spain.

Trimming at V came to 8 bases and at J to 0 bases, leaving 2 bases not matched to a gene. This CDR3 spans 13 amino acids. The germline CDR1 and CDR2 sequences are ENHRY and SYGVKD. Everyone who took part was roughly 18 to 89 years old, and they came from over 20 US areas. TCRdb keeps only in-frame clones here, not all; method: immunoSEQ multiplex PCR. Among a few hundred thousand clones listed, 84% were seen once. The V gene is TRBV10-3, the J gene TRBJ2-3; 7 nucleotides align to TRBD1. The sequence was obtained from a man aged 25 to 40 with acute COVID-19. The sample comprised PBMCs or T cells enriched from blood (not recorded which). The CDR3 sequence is CAIGGQSTDTQYF. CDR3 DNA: TGTGCCATCGGGGGACAGAGCACAGATACGCAGTATTTT.